The rows below give T cell receptor beta chains drawn from one sample of a study of T cells in Graves' hyperthyroidism and ophthalmopathy. TCRdb called the multiplex PCR reads again in MiXCR, with one record for every CDR3 protein. Found here are under 350,000 distinct CDR3 sequences, approximately 17% of them singletons; the top ten hold approximately 60%. Sequencing was done on a sample of blood. The receptors were sampled from a woman aged 55-70 years with Graves' ophthalmopathy. Each CDR3 is given with its conserved first and last residue. A D gene is named only where the DNA matches it firmly. A row's size may be missing; if present it is once, few, many or a size class.

many	TRBV18	TRBJ2-7	TRBD1	TGTGCCAGCTCACTAGGGCAGGGACAGGGGACCACCTACGAGCAGTACTTC	CASSLGQGQGTTYEQYF
many	TRBV2	TRBJ2-1	-	TGTGCCAGCAAGGACAGTTACAATGAGCAGTTCTTC	CASKDSYNEQFF
few	TRBV27	TRBJ2-2	TRBD2	TGTGCCAGCAGCTACCGGGGGTTCGTTGGACTAGCGGGAGGGGCCGGGGAGCTGTTTTTT	CASSYRGFVGLAGGAGELFF
many	TRBV2	TRBJ1-2	-	TGTGCCAGCAAAGCTCGAACTAAACCAGACAGCGTTAACTATGGCTACACCTTC	CASKARTKPDSVNYGYTF
few	TRBV6-1	TRBJ1-2	-	TGTGCCAGCAGAGGGATAAAGGGGGACATCTATGGCTACACCTTC	CASRGIKGDIYGYTF
many	TRBV7-2	TRBJ2-1	TRBD2	TGTGCCAGCAGCTTAGGCCCGGGACTAGATTACAATGAGCAGTTCTTC	CASSLGPGLDYNEQFF
few	TRBV3-1	TRBJ1-2	-	TGTGCCAGCAGCCAAGATCCGGGAATACACGGCTACACCTTC	CASSQDPGIHGYTF
many	TRBV12-3/TRBV12-4	TRBJ1-5	-	TGTGCCAGCACCCCCGGGGGGAGCCACAATCAGCCCCAGCATTTT	CASTPGGSHNQPQHF
few	TRBV4-1	TRBJ2-7	-	TGCGCCAGCAGCCAAGGAGGGGACGAGCAGTACTTC	CASSQGGDEQYF
many	TRBV5-1	TRBJ1-6	-	TGCGCCAGCAGCTTAGAGGGCAGCCTAAATTCACCCCTCCACTTT	CASSLEGSLNSPLHF
-	TRBV11-2	TRBJ1-3	-	TGTGCCAGCAGCTTAGCGGGATCGGGTGGAAACACCATATATTTT	CASSLAGSGGNTIYF
few	TRBV5-1	TRBJ2-3	TRBD2	TGCGCCAGCAGCCAAAACCCCCGGGACTATAGAACAGATACGCAGTATTTT	CASSQNPRDYRTDTQYF
-	TRBV20-1	TRBJ1-6	-	TGCAGTGCTCGCCCTTGGGACCGAGATTCACCCCTCCACTTT	CSARPWDRDSPLHF
-	TRBV5-1	TRBJ1-3	-	TGCGCCAGCAGCTTGGACCCGGCAGGTACCTTTTCCCGAACTTCAAATCGAAACACCATATATTTT	CASSLDPAGTFSRTSNRNTIYF
many	TRBV6-1	TRBJ2-1	-	TGTGCCAGCAGCGGCGACTCCAATGAGCAGTTCTTC	CASSGDSNEQFF
many	TRBV28	TRBJ1-5	TRBD1	TGTGCCAGCAGTTTACCTCGGGACAGGGGCAATCAGCCCCAGCATTTT	CASSLPRDRGNQPQHF
-	TRBV4-3	TRBJ1-2	TRBD1	TGCGCCAGCAGCCAGGGACAGGGGATGTACTATGGCTACACCTTC	CASSQGQGMYYGYTF